What follows are 21 T cell receptor beta chains derived from one specimen sequenced in a study of shared clonotypes between healthy human individuals. Naive CD8 cells comprised CD45RO-negative, CCR7-positively selected cells, excluding terminally differentiated effector memory CD45RA+ cells. Repertoires were generated with immunoSEQ multiplex PCR, while TCRdb's copy carries only in-frame clones and drops some. The sample shows about 2 million clones, about 95% of them seen only once. Sequenced input: naive CD8+ T cells sorted from blood. The receptors were sampled from a man younger than 35 in good health.

The V gene is TRBV4-3, the J gene TRBJ2-5; D call uncertain. The length of the CDR3 is 15 residues. The germline CDR1 and CDR2 sequences are LGHNA and YSLEER. The V gene lost 0 bases and the J gene lost 2 bases, with 10 bases spanning the gap. The CDR3 bases are TGCGCCAGCAGCCAAGAGTTCCGAGCGCAAGAGACCCAGTACTTC. It specifies CASSQEFRAQETQYF.

This clone was seen a single time. This sequence joins TRBV7-9 and TRBJ2-3; 7 positions agree with TRBD1. From germline, CDR1 is SEHNR and CDR2 FQNEAQ (reference sequence). V was pared by 3 bases and J by 0 bases, with 6 bases of the junction left unmatched. This CDR3 is 16 amino acids long. The DNA for the CDR3 is TGTGCCAGCAGCTTGGGGACAGTTTCTAGCACAGATACGCAGTATTTT. It encodes CASSLGTVSSTDTQYF.

The CDR3 DNA reads as TGTGCCAGCAGCCCTCTCACACCCCTTGGCTATGGCTACACCTTC. As protein: CASSPLTPLGYGYTF. This rearrangement joins TRBV7-9 to TRBJ1-2; no reliable D call. Trimming took off 5 bases at V and 4 bases at J, with 17 bases between the two ends. Per germline, CDR1 SEHNR and CDR2 FQNEAQ (reference sequence). This CDR3 spans 15 amino acids. The entire variable domain, with the rest obtained from reference TRBV7-9 and TRBJ1-2, is as follows: DTGVSQNPRHKITKRGQNVTFRCDPISEHNRLYWYRQTLGQGPEFLTYFQNEAQLEKSRLLSDRFSAERPKGSFSTLEIQRTEQGDSAMYLCASSPLTPLGYGYTFGSGTRLTVV.

This chain links TRBV14 with TRBJ2-5; 11 bases agree with TRBD2. Matching the DNA end better, TRBJ2-7 makes the J call doubtful. The germline CDR1 and CDR2 sequences are SGHDN and FVKESK. The CDR3 runs to 15 residues. As DNA, the CDR3 is TGTGCCAGCAGTCCGACTAGCGGGGACCCATACGAGCAGTACTTC. This gives the protein CASSPTSGDPYEQYF.

Worth noting for this clone: This may be a read error: a much more frequent sequence differs by one nucleotide. The chain employs TRBV5-8 and TRBJ2-2; D might be TRBD1 (5 bases). Deletions cut 3 bases from V and 1 base from J, with 7 bases between. Germline CDR1 reads SGHTS; CDR2 reads YDEGEE. The CDR3 spans 14 residues. The CDR3 DNA reads TGTGCCAGCAGCTACGGACAGAACACCGGGGAGCTGTTTTTT. It codes for CASSYGQNTGELFF.

The V and J genes are TRBV28 and TRBJ2-5; D gene unclear. V dropped 1 base and J dropped 0 bases, with 9 bases sitting between them. The CDR3 contains 15 residues. The germline CDR1 and CDR2 sequences are MDHEN and SYDVKM. The CDR3 region is CASSLYAWYQETQYF. The CDR3 nucleotides read TGTGCCAGCAGTTTATATGCCTGGTACCAAGAGACCCAGTACTTC.

In regard to this clone: Other DNA sequences in the sample encode the same CDR3. V and J are TRBV13 and TRBJ2-7; D remains unclear. CDR3 size: 12 residues. The germline V gene encodes CDR1 PRHDT and CDR2 FYEKMQ (reference sequence). The germline V and J ends were trimmed by 2 bases and 2 bases, with 4 bases remaining between them. CDR3 sequence (DNA): TGTGCCAGCAGCTTACGGCCCTACGAGCAGTACTTC. Translation: CASSLRPYEQYF.

The chain is built from TRBV4-2 and TRBJ2-7; D may be TRBD1 (6 bases). V dropped 0 bases and J dropped 4 bases, with 13 bases sitting between them. This CDR3 spans 15 amino acids. Looked up from germline, CDR1 is LGHNA and CDR2 is YNFKEQ. CDR3 sequence reads: CASSQEWGRGYEQYF. The CDR3 nucleotides are TGTGCCAGCAGCCAAGAATGGGGCAGGGGATACGAGCAGTACTTC.

The V call is TRBV7-9, the J call TRBJ1-1; D gene uncertain. CDR1 SEHNR and CDR2 FQNEAQ come from the germline V gene (reference sequence). Trimming left V 0 bases short and J 4 bases short, with 12 bases between. The CDR3 has 15 residues. The CDR3 DNA reads as TGTGCCAGCAGCTTAGCGGAATCAGGTGGCACTGAAGCTTTCTTT. This translates into CASSLAESGGTEAFF. The entire variable domain, with the rest obtained from reference TRBV7-9 and TRBJ1-1, is as follows: DTGVSQNPRHKITKRGQNVTFRCDPISEHNRLYWYRQTLGQGPEFLTYFQNEAQLEKSRLLSDRFSAERPKGSFSTLEIQRTEQGDSAMYLCASSLAESGGTEAFFGQGTRLTVV.

Concerning this clone itself: Other DNA variants within this sample encode the same CDR3. J is TRBJ1-1 and V is TRBV4-1, with D maybe TRBD1 (6 bases). The CDR3 runs to 14 residues. From germline, CDR1 is MGHRA and CDR2 YSYEKL. V lost 4 bases and J 2 bases, leaving 11 bases between the germline ends. The CDR3 spells CASSPGTLNTEAFF. The CDR3 DNA is TGCGCCAGCAGCCCCGGGACACTAAACACTGAAGCTTTCTTT.

This clone was observed once. V is TRBV2 and J is TRBJ2-2; 7 bases are shared with TRBD1. V shed 3 bases, J shed 3 bases, and the junction held 4 bases outside the gene matches. Germline V gives CDR1 SNHLY, CDR2 FYNNEI. CDR3 length: 15 amino acids. CDR3 bases: TGTGCCAGCAGTGAGGCCAGGGGGTACACCGGGGAGCTGTTTTTT. This sequence encodes CASSEARGYTGELFF.

The chain has TRBV11-2 and TRBJ2-2; D remains ambiguous. Trimming stripped 6 bases from V and 5 bases from J, with 10 bases between. Germline V CDR1 and CDR2: SGHAT, FQNNGV. The CDR3 loop spans 13 amino acids. The CDR3 reads CASRPTTTGELFF. In DNA, the CDR3 is TGTGCCAGCAGGCCTACTACAACCGGGGAGCTGTTTTTT.

The genes are TRBV27 and TRBJ1-6; 8 nucleotides agree with TRBD1. Germline values: CDR1 MNHEY, CDR2 SMNVEV (reference sequence). CDR3 size: 18 residues. The V gene end was trimmed by 3 bases and the J gene end by 2 bases; junction bases not matched to a gene: 9. For the CDR3, the DNA is TGTGCCAGCAGTTTGTTACAGGGGGAAGGGGCCTATAATTCACCCCTCCACTTT. Translated: CASSLLQGEGAYNSPLHF.

The V and J genes are TRBV9 and TRBJ1-1, with 7 bases identical to TRBD1. CDR1 SGDLS and CDR2 YYNGEE come from the germline V gene. This CDR3 has 13 residues. With V trimmed by 4 bases and J by 8 bases, 8 bases remained unmatched. Here the CDR3 reads CASSIVTGQEAFF. For the CDR3, the DNA is TGTGCCAGCAGCATCGTGACAGGGCAGGAAGCTTTCTTT.

The genes are TRBV4-1 and TRBJ2-1, with D perhaps TRBD1 or TRBD2 (5 bases each). Germline V CDR1 and CDR2: MGHRA, YSYEKL. Trimming left V 1 base short and J 7 bases short, with 29 bases between. The CDR3 runs 20 residues. The CDR3: CASSQVGALRIARIGNEQFF. DNA of the CDR3: TGCGCCAGCAGCCAAGTCGGGGCTCTTAGGATCGCCCGAATCGGGAATGAGCAGTTCTTC.

DNA for the CDR3: TGTGCCAGCAGTTTTCCGAAGGTCCAAGAGACCCAGTACTTC. Residues: CASSFPKVQETQYF. The V gene is TRBV28, the J gene TRBJ2-5, with D unresolved. V was pared by 3 bases and J by 1 base, with 9 bases between. The CDR3 sequence is 14 residues long. Germline V gene sequence: CDR1 MDHEN, CDR2 SYDVKM.

V and J are TRBV6-5 and TRBJ1-1, with D possibly being TRBD1 (5 bases). Germline V lookup: CDR1 MNHEY, CDR2 SVGAGI. This CDR3 has 13 residues. Deletions cut 5 bases from V and 5 bases from J, with 12 bases between. Here the CDR3 DNA reads TGTGCCAGCAGTACTACAGGTAGTACTGAAGCTTTCTTT. It encodes CASSTTGSTEAFF.

The chain recombines TRBV2 with TRBJ1-2; 10 bases line up with TRBD1. Per the germline V gene, CDR1 is SNHLY and CDR2 is FYNNEI. The CDR3 loop spans 14 amino acids. With V trimmed by 4 bases and J by 8 bases, 7 bases remained unmatched. This CDR3 reads CASSGTGGVDGYTF. CDR3 nucleotide sequence: TGTGCCAGCAGTGGGACAGGGGGAGTTGACGGCTACACCTTC.

The V gene is TRBV4-1, the J gene TRBJ1-5; TRBD1 aligns across 8 bases. The CDR3 is made up of 15 amino acids. The V gene's germline CDR1 is MGHRA and CDR2 YSYEKL. V lost 0 bases, J lost 6 bases, and 4 bases stayed unmatched. The CDR3 protein is CASSQDPGGVQPQHF. CDR3 coding DNA: TGCGCCAGCAGCCAAGATCCAGGGGGCGTTCAGCCCCAGCATTTT.

In this sample, this clone turned up once. Other DNA sequences in the same sample also yield this CDR3. The genes are TRBV6-1 and TRBJ1-1; the D gene is possibly TRBD1 (6 bases). Looked up from germline, CDR1 is MNHNS and CDR2 is SASEGT. Trimming shortened V by 3 bases and J by 0 bases, and 8 bases separated the two germline ends. CDR3 size: 14 residues. The CDR3 region has the DNA TGTGCCAGCAGTGACAGGGGCATGAACACTGAAGCTTTCTTT. Protein product: CASSDRGMNTEAFF.

J is TRBJ1-6 and V is TRBV27; weak D call: TRBD1 (5 bases). This CDR3 comprises 16 residues. The germline V gene encodes CDR1 MNHEY and CDR2 SMNVEV (reference sequence). Between the trimmed V and J ends, which lost 3 bases and 16 bases, there was a span of 25 bases. The CDR3 region is CASSFLAGAAVIYLHF. CDR3 nucleotide sequence: TGTGCCAGCAGTTTCTTAGCCGGGGCGGCGGTTATTTATCTCCACTTT.